These 7 T cell receptor beta chains share one sample of origin, sequenced in a study of T cells in Graves' hyperthyroidism and ophthalmopathy. It was RNA transcripts that yielded the amplified TCR beta CDR3 regions. A set of HTBI primers served as the primers for a first-round RT-PCR of the TCR CDR3. TCRdb re-called the multiplex PCR reads with MiXCR, one entry per CDR3 protein. The sample has around 370,000 distinct CDR3 sequences, around 18% seen once. The specimen sequenced was blood. The receptors come from a man aged 18 to 29 with Graves' ophthalmopathy.

In its sample, this clonotype was seen many times. This sequence joins TRBV3-1 and TRBJ2-7, with 8 bases lining up with TRBD1. The V and J ends lost 5 bases and 7 bases, in that order; junction bases with no gene match: 13. The CDR3 extends over 15 amino acids. CDR1 and CDR2 (germline): LGHDT, YNNKEL (reference sequence). CDR3 nucleotide sequence: TGTGCCAGCAGCAATACTGGACAGGGAGCTTGGGAGCAGTACTTC. Its protein is CASSNTGQGAWEQYF.

This clonotype was observed many times. The chain has TRBV5-1 and TRBJ2-3, with D tentatively TRBD2 (7 bases). The CDR3 extends over 16 amino acids. With 7 bases removed from V and 3 bases from J, the gap between germline ends came to 21 bases. Germline loops: CDR1 SGHRS, CDR2 YFSETQ. The CDR3 protein is CASWTGGRGGTDTQYF. Here the CDR3 DNA reads TGCGCCAGCTGGACCGGGGGGCGGGGTGGAACAGATACGCAGTATTTT.

Of note for this clonotype: Sequence at one end of the junction differs from germline and may be a read error. The chain joins TRBV29-1 to TRBJ1-2, with TRBD1 identical over 9 bases. Germline CDR1 and CDR2: SQVTM and ANQGSEA. The CDR3 runs 13 residues. In DNA form, the CDR3 reads TGCAGCGTTGACAGACAGGGGGACTATAGCTACACCTTC. This encodes CSVDRQGDYSYTF. The whole variable domain, filled in from reference TRBV29-1 and TRBJ1-2, reads SAVISQKPSRDICQRGTSLTIQCQVDSQVTMMFWYRQQPGQSLTLIATANQGSEATYESGFVIDKFPISRPNLTFSTLTVSNMSPEDSSIYLCSVDRQGDYSYTFGSGTRLTVV.

The rearrangement uses TRBV12-3 or TRBV12-4 and TRBJ2-5, with D possibly TRBD2 on 6 matching bases. The CDR3 contains 17 residues. V was shortened by 10 bases and J by 0 bases, with 24 bases between the two germline ends. This CDR3 is CATKPASGGSYQETQYF. The CDR3 DNA sequence: TGTGCCACCAAGCCCGCTTCCGGGGGATCGTACCAAGAGACCCAGTACTTC.

This clonotype has a count of ten or more. CDR3 amino acids: CSATGVLRDYSNQPQHF. The CDR3 DNA reads as TGCAGTGCTACAGGAGTCCTAAGGGACTATAGCAATCAGCCCCAGCATTTT. The chain combines TRBV20-1 with TRBJ1-5; D might be TRBD1 (5 bases). Germline V gene data show CDR1 as DFQATT and CDR2 as SNEGSKA (reference sequence). Trimming removed 4 bases at V and 0 bases at J, with 19 bases between. This CDR3 is built from 17 residues.

This clonotype is a singleton in its sample. The chain carries TRBV5-1 and TRBJ1-4; TRBD1 is a possible D gene (6 bases). Trimming pared 2 bases from V and 8 bases from J, leaving 13 bases between. The CDR3 is made up of 14 amino acids. CDR1 and CDR2 (germline): SGHRS, YFSETQ. CDR3 nucleotide sequence: TGCGCCAGCAGCTTATTAGGGGGAGGAGAAAAACTGTTTTTT. It codes for CASSLLGGGEKLFF. Based on the CDR3 plus reference TRBV5-1 and TRBJ1-4, the full variable domain is KAGVTQTPRYLIKTRGQQVTLSCSPISGHRSVSWYQQTPGQGLQFLFEYFSETQRNKGNFPGRFSGRQFSNSRSEMNVSTLELGDSALYLCASSLLGGGEKLFFGSGTQLSVL.

This clonotype was found many times. This sequence joins TRBV6-1 and TRBJ1-1; unclear D gene. Between the trimmed V and J ends, which lost 0 bases and 0 bases, there was a span of 8 bases. Germline V lookup: CDR1 MNHNS, CDR2 SASEGT. The CDR3 spans 15 residues. CDR3 DNA: TGTGCCAGCAGTGAAGCTCGGGCGGTGAACACTGAAGCTTTCTTT. Translated: CASSEARAVNTEAFF.